The clone carrying this T cell receptor (beta chain) has more than one count but fewer than ten. The antigen is unknown. This sample's TCRbeta library carried unique molecular identifier barcodes. TCRdb re-called the PCR reads with MiXCR, one entry per CDR3 protein. Among about a million distinct CDR3 sequences listed, about 30% were seen once. V shed 4 bases and J 4 bases; nucleotides not matched to a gene: 7. Per the germline V gene, CDR1 is MNHEY and CDR2 is SMNVEV (reference sequence). The CDR3 covers 15 residues. The data were obtained in a study of T-cell reconstitution after alpha-beta-depleted transplantation in children. General study results and limits: Surviving thymic progenitors and recipient T cells were the source of high TCRbeta diversity at day 60 in some patients.

The sample was PBMCs, mostly from graft donor cells, taken 360 days after TCRalphabeta/CD19-depleted stem cell transplant. This chain joins TRBV27 and TRBJ2-1, with 7 bases fitting TRBD2. This clonotype originated in a boy younger than two who had a stem cell transplant for SCID, so the T cells may come from the graft donor. CDR3 DNA sequence: TGTGCCAGCAGTTCCCGGGACTACACTTACAATGAGCAGTTCTTC. Amino acids: CASSSRDYTYNEQFF.